A single T cell receptor (beta chain) is shown here with its context. Its target is not known. From germline, CDR1 is SGHAT and CDR2 FQNNGV. The CDR3 runs to 17 residues. The V gene end was trimmed by 3 bases and the J gene end by 2 bases; junction bases not matched to a gene: 9. The table came from immunoSEQ multiplex PCR; TCRdb's copy has only in-frame clones and leaves some out. Seen here are more than 400,000 clones, less than 96% observed once, and the top ten hold about 0.057%. This specimen comes from a study of shared clonotypes between healthy human individuals. Across the study: The plates for each donor numbered three CD4 naive, three CD4 memory, two CD8 naive and one CD8 memory. The study's findings and limits: The diversity represented, both genetic and in exposure history, was limited by few donors. Across a few donors, naive CD4 shared 5% to 6.5%, naive CD8 less than 4%, memory CD4 roughly 2.2%, memory CD8 around 0.42%.

Sequencing was carried out using naive CD4+ T cells sorted from blood. Subset reported: CD45RA+ positively selected. J is TRBJ2-3 and V is TRBV11-2; 9 bases are shared with TRBD2. This receptor was identified in a woman in her twenties or thirties in good health. CDR3 amino acids: CASSFNFLAGNTDTQYF. The CDR3 nucleotides read TGTGCCAGCAGCTTTAATTTCCTAGCGGGGAACACAGATACGCAGTATTTT.